These T cell receptor beta chains were read from a single sample in a study of STAT5B mutations in CD4+ large granular lymphocyte leukemia. The data were produced by immunoSEQ multiplex PCR, yet TCRdb's version contains in-frame clones alone and is incomplete. The sample records fewer than 40,000 clones, around 73% being singletons. The sequenced sample consisted of CD4+ T cells from blood buffy coats. The receptor source for this set is a human donor in good health. Each CDR3 is given with its conserved first and last residue. The order of the fields is D gene, V gene, clone size, J gene, CDR3 DNA, CDR3 protein. D genes are given only for firm matches. Clone size is stated in some rows and not others, as once, few, many or a class when expanded.

-	TRBV5-6	-	TRBJ2-7	TGTGCCAGCAGCTTGGCGGGGGTTTCGGGGCAGTACTTC	CASSLAGVSGQYF
-	TRBV7-9	-	TRBJ1-1	TGTGCCAGCAGCTTAGCGGTCCGGACAGAAGCTTTCTTT	CASSLAVRTEAFF
TRBD1	TRBV6-5	-	TRBJ1-4	TGTGCCAGCAGCCTGGGACAGGGGGATGGAAAACTGTTTTTT	CASSLGQGDGKLFF
-	TRBV5-6	-	TRBJ2-5	TGTGCCAGCAGCTTGTTCCCGGGACACCAGGAGACCCAGTACTTC	CASSLFPGHQETQYF
TRBD2	TRBV4-2	-	TRBJ2-7	TGTGCCAGCAGCCATGGCGGGGGGCACGAGCAGTACTTC	CASSHGGGHEQYF
-	TRBV6-1	-	TRBJ2-7	TGTGCCAGCATGTTCGACAGCCTTAGCTCCTACGAGCAGTACTTC	CASMFDSLSSYEQYF
-	TRBV11-2	-	TRBJ2-5	TGTGCCAGCAGCTTAGGGATGGGGCTGTTTGGAGAGACCCAGTACTTC	CASSLGMGLFGETQYF
TRBD1	TRBV29-1	few	TRBJ2-5	TGCAGCGTCATTCTACAGGGGGGACAAGAGACCCAGTACTTC	CSVILQGGQETQYF
TRBD1	TRBV19	-	TRBJ2-7	TGTGCCAGTAGTACATCAGGGGGCAGCTACGAGCAGTACTTC	CASSTSGGSYEQYF
TRBD1	TRBV6-1	-	TRBJ1-5	TGTGCCAGCAGTGAAACGAGACAGGGTCAAAGCAATCAGCCCCAGCATTTT	CASSETRQGQSNQPQHF
-	TRBV18	once	TRBJ1-1	TGTGCCAGCTCACTTGGCGGTTCAAACACTGAAGCTTTCTTT	CASSLGGSNTEAFF
-	TRBV6-1	-	TRBJ2-1	TGTGCCAGCAGTGAAGCGGGAAATGCCGATGAGCAGTTCTTC	CASSEAGNADEQFF
TRBD1	TRBV5-1	-	TRBJ2-3	TGCGCCAGCGGACGACAGGGTTCTAGCACAGATACGCAGTATTTT	CASGRQGSSTDTQYF
TRBD2	TRBV10-2	-	TRBJ2-3	TGCGCCAGCAGTGAACCGACTAGCGGGAGAAGGAATACGCAGTATTTT	CASSEPTSGRRNTQYF
-	TRBV7-2	-	TRBJ1-2	TGTGCCAGCAGCCAAGGGGTAGGCTATGGCTACACCTTC	CASSQGVGYGYTF
-	TRBV20-1	-	TRBJ2-5	TGCAGTGCTATCAGCCAAGAGACCCAGTACTTC	CSAISQETQYF
-	TRBV9	-	TRBJ2-3	TGTGCCAGCAGCGTGGGGGGGCTTGGGGCCCCAGATACGCAGTATTTT	CASSVGGLGAPDTQYF
-	TRBV2	-	TRBJ1-5	TGTGCCAGCAGTGAGCTGTATCAGCCCCAGCATTTT	CASSELYQPQHF
-	TRBV4-2	once	TRBJ1-1	TGTGCCAGCAGCCAAGAAAGACCGAAGGGTCGAACTGAAGCTTTCTTT	CASSQERPKGRTEAFF
-	TRBV4-1	once	TRBJ2-2	TGCGCCAGCAGCGTCGAGACAGACACCGGGGAGCTGTTTTTT	CASSVETDTGELFF
TRBD1	TRBV6-6	-	TRBJ2-7	TGTGCCAGCGGCCGCGACAGGGAATCCTACGAGCAGTACTTC	CASGRDRESYEQYF
TRBD2	TRBV19	-	TRBJ2-7	TGTGCCAGTAGTATGGACGGGAGGGAGGCCTACGAGCAGTACTTC	CASSMDGREAYEQYF
-	TRBV6-5	-	TRBJ2-3	TGTGCCAGCAGTTACCGGGCCCGGGCGGATACGCAGTATTTT	CASSYRARADTQYF
-	TRBV6-5	-	TRBJ2-1	TGTGCCAGCGAGGGCTACAATGAGCAGTTCTTC	CASEGYNEQFF
TRBD1	TRBV29-1	-	TRBJ1-1	TGCAGCGTACGACAGGGATTCAGGGGAGCTTTCTTT	CSVRQGFRGAFF
-	TRBV7-3	-	TRBJ2-1	TGTGCCAGCAGTACCTCGGGAGAGCAGTTCTTC	CASSTSGEQFF
TRBD1	TRBV28	few	TRBJ1-4	TGTGCCAGCAGTTTCGGGACAGGGTTGGCTTTC	CASSFGTGLAF
-	TRBV10-3	few	TRBJ1-1	TGTGCCATCGGGAGTGGCACTGAAGCTTTCTTT	CAIGSGTEAFF
TRBD2	TRBV2	few	TRBJ2-7	TGTGCCAGCAGAGGACTAGCGGGACCTACCTACGAGCAGTACTTC	CASRGLAGPTYEQYF
-	TRBV15	-	TRBJ2-2	TGTGCCACCAGCAGAGATCTGTACACCGGGGAGCTGTTTTTT	CATSRDLYTGELFF
-	TRBV5-8	-	TRBJ1-2	TGTGCCAGCAGCCCAGAGGCCGGGGATGGCTACACCTTC	CASSPEAGDGYTF
-	TRBV5-4	-	TRBJ1-2	TGTGCCAGCAGCTTGTCCGCCAGGGACTCCCGCTATGGCTACACCTTC	CASSLSARDSRYGYTF
-	TRBV10-1	once	TRBJ2-1	TGCGCCAGCGGTAGCGTTAGGGGTGAGCAGTTCTTC	CASGSVRGEQFF
TRBD1	TRBV5-4	few	TRBJ2-7	TGTGCCAGCAGCCCTCCGGGACAGGGGGCCCACGAGCAGTACTTC	CASSPPGQGAHEQYF
-	TRBV5-6	-	TRBJ2-4	TGTGCCAGCAGCTTGGCCGTTGGGGGGAACATTCAGTACTTC	CASSLAVGGNIQYF
-	TRBV9	-	TRBJ1-5	TGTGCCAGCAGCGTAGGAGATGGCAATCAGCCCCAGCATTTT	CASSVGDGNQPQHF
-	TRBV4-1	-	TRBJ2-5	TGCGCCAGCAGCCAAGATCGGTATGAGACCCAGTACTTC	CASSQDRYETQYF
TRBD2	TRBV7-6	-	TRBJ2-7	TGTGCCAGCAGTCGGACTAGCGGCACCTCCTACGAGCAGTACTTC	CASSRTSGTSYEQYF
-	TRBV6-5	-	TRBJ2-7	TGTGCCAGCAGTACTCCCAGGGGGGGGTTCTGGGAGCAGTACTTC	CASSTPRGGFWEQYF
-	TRBV9	once	TRBJ1-2	TGTGCCAGCAGCGGTCAGGGCGGCCTGGCTAACTATGGCTACACCTTC	CASSGQGGLANYGYTF